The 4 T cell receptor beta chains below all came from one sample that was sequenced in a study of cytomegalovirus exposure and HLA in healthy donors. The primer mix had 60 Vbeta and 13 Jbeta primers. Repertoires were generated with immunoSEQ multiplex PCR, while TCRdb's copy carries only in-frame clones and drops some. The data contain about 170,000 clones, 80% to 90% of them singletons. The material sequenced was PBMCs. The source is a male donor in good health and CMV-seronegative.

The V call is TRBV28, the J call TRBJ1-5; TRBD1 matches 7 bases. CDR3 length: 17 residues. V gave up 4 bases and J gave up 6 bases; unmatched junction bases: 15. Germline V gives CDR1 MDHEN, CDR2 SYDVKM. The CDR3 region is CASSYRDSRLLFQPQHF. The CDR3 coding sequence is TGTGCCAGCAGTTACCGGGACAGTAGGTTGTTGTTTCAGCCCCAGCATTTT.

V and J are TRBV5-1 and TRBJ2-5; 10 bases are a match to TRBD2. Germline values: CDR1 SGHRS, CDR2 YFSETQ. The CDR3 contains 17 residues. After removal of 4 bases from V and 0 bases from J, the junction contained 9 bases not matched to a gene. CDR3 sequence (DNA): TGCGCCAGCAGCATCCGTCGAGCGGGGGGGTACCAAGAGACCCAGTACTTC. It is translated as CASSIRRAGGYQETQYF.

DNA for the CDR3: TGTGCCAGCAGTTTCTCCCGACTAGCGGGAAAGAACACCGGGGAGCTGTTTTTT. This encodes CASSFSRLAGKNTGELFF. The chain couples TRBV28 to TRBJ2-2; TRBD2 matches 11 bases. Germline V gene lookup returns CDR1 MDHEN and CDR2 SYDVKM. J was trimmed by 1 base and V by 3 bases; bases with no gene match: 7. The CDR3 extends over 18 amino acids.

The chain combines TRBV4-2 with TRBJ2-5, with 7 nucleotides matching TRBD2. The CDR3 is made up of 15 amino acids. V was pared by 0 bases and J by 5 bases, with 6 bases of the junction left unmatched. Germline V gives CDR1 LGHNA, CDR2 YNFKEQ. For the CDR3, the DNA is TGTGCCAGCAGCCAAGATCCCGGTAGCGGGGAGACCCAGTACTTC. As protein: CASSQDPGSGETQYF.